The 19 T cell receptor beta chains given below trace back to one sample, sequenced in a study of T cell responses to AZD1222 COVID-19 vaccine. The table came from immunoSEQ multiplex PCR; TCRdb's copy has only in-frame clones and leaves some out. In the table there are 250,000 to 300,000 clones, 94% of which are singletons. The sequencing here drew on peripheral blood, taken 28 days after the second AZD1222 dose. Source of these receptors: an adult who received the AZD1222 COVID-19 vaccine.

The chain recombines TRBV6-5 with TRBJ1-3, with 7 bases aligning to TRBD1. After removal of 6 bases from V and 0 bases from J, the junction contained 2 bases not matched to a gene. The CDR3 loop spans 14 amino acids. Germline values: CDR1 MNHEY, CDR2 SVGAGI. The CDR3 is CASRTGLSGNTIYF. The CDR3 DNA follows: TGTGCCAGCAGGACAGGGCTCTCTGGAAACACCATATATTTT.

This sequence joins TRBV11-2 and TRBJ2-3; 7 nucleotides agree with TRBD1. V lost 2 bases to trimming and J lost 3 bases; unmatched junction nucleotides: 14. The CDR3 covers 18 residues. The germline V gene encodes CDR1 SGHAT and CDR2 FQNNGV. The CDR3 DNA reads TGTGCCAGCAGCTTAATGAGGGGGCGTCTGACTGATACAGATACGCAGTATTTT. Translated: CASSLMRGRLTDTDTQYF.

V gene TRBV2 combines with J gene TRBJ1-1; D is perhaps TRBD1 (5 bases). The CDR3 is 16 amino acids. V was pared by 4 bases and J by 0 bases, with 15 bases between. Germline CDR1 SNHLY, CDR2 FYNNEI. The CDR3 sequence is CASSVSGRRLNTEAFF. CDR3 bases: TGTGCCAGCAGTGTCTCAGGGAGACGTTTGAACACTGAAGCTTTCTTT.

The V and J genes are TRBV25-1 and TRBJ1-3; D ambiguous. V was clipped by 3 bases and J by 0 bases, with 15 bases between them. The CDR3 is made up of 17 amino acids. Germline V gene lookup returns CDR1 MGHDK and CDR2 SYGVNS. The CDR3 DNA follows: TGTGCCAGCAGTGACCGTAGAAAGGGCTACTCTGGAAACACCATATATTTT. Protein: CASSDRRKGYSGNTIYF.

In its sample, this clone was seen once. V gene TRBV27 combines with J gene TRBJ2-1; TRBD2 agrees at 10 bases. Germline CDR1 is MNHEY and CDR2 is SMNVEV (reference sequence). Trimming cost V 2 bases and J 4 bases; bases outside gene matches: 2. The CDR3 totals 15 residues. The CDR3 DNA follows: TGTGCCAGCAGTTTAGGAGCGGGGGGGTACAATGAGCAGTTCTTC. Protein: CASSLGAGGYNEQFF.

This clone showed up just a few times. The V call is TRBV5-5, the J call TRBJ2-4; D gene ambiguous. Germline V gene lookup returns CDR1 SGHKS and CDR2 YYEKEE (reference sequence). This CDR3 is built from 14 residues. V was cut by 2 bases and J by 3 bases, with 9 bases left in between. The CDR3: CASSFGKVKNIQYF. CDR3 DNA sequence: TGTGCCAGCAGCTTTGGGAAAGTCAAAAACATTCAGTACTTC.

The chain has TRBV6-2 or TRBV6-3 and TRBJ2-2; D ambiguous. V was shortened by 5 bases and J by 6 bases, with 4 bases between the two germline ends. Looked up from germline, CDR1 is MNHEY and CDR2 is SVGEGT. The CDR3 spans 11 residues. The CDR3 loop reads CASSRAGELFF. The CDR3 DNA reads TGTGCCAGCAGTCGGGCCGGGGAGCTGTTTTTT.

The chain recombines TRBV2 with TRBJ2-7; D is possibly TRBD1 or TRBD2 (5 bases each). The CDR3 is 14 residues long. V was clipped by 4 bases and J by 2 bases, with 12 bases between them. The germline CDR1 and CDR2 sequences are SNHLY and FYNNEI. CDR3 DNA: TGTGCCAGCAGTGCCCGGGACGGTACCTACGAGCAGTACTTC. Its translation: CASSARDGTYEQYF.

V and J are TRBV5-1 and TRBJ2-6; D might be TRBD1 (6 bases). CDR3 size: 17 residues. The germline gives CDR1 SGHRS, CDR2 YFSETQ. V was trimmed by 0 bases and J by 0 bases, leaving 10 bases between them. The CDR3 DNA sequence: TGCGCCAGCAGCTTGGGGACAGAAATCTCTGGGGCCAACGTCCTGACTTTC. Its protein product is CASSLGTEISGANVLTF.

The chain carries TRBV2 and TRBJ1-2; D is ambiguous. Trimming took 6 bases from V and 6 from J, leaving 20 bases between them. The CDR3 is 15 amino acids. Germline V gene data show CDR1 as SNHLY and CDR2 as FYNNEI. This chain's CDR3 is CASRDRGGWEDGYTF. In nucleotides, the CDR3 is TGTGCCAGCAGAGACCGAGGAGGATGGGAGGATGGCTACACCTTC.

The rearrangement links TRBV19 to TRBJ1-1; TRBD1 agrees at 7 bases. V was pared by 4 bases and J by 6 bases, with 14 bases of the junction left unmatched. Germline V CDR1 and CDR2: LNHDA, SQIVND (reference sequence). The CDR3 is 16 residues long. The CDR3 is CASSTRQGGLVPEAFF. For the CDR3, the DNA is TGTGCCAGTAGTACGAGACAGGGAGGGTTGGTTCCTGAAGCTTTCTTT.

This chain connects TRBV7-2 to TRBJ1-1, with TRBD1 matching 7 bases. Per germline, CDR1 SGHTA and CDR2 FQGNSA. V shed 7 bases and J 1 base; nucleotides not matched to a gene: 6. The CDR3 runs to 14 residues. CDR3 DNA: TGTGCCAGCAACCCAGGGGACAGGAACACTGAAGCTTTCTTT. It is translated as CASNPGDRNTEAFF. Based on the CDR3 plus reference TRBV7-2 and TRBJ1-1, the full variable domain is GAGVSQSPSNKVTEKGKDVELRCDPISGHTALYWYRQSLGQGLEFLIYFQGNSAPDKSGLPSDRFSAERTGGSVSTLTIQRTQQEDSAVYLCASNPGDRNTEAFFGQGTRLTVV.

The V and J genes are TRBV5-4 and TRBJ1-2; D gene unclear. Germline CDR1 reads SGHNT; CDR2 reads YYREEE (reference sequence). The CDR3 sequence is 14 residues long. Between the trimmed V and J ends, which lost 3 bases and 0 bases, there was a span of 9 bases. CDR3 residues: CASSSGSANYGYTF. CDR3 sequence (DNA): TGTGCCAGCAGCTCCGGCTCAGCTAACTATGGCTACACCTTC. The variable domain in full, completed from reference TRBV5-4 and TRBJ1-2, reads ETGVTQSPTHLIKTRGQQVTLRCSSQSGHNTVSWYQQALGQGPQFIFQYYREEENGRGNFPPRFSGLQFPNYSSELNVNALELDDSALYLCASSSGSANYGYTFGSGTRLTVV.

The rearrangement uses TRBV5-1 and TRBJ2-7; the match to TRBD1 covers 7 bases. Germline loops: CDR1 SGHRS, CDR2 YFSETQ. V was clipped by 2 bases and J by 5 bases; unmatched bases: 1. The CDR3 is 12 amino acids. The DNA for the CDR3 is TGCGCCAGCAGCTTCACAGGGGACGAGCAGTACTTC. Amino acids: CASSFTGDEQYF.

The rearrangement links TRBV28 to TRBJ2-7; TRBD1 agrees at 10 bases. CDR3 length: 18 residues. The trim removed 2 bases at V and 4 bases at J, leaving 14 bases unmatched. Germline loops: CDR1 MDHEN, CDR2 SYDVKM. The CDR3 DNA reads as TGTGCCAGCAGTTTAACCCCTGCCGGGACAGGGGTCAGGTACGAGCAGTACTTC. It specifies CASSLTPAGTGVRYEQYF.

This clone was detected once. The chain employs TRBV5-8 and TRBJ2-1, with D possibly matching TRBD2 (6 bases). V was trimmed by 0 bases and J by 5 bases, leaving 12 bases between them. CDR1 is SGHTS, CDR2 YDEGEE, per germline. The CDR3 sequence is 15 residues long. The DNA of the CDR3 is TGTGCCAGCAGCTTGGCCTGGCGGGGCAACAATGAGCAGTTCTTC. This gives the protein CASSLAWRGNNEQFF.

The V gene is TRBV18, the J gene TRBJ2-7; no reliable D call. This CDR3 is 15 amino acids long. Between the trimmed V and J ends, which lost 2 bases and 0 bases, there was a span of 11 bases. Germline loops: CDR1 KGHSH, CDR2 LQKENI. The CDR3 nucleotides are TGTGCCAGCTCACCATTTAGGGATTACTCCTACGAGCAGTACTTC. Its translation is CASSPFRDYSYEQYF.

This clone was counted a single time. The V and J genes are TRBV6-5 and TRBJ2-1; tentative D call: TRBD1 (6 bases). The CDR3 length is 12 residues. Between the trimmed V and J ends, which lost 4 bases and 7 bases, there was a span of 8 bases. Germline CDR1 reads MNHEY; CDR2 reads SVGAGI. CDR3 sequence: CASSSQGNEQFF. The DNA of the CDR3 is TGTGCCAGCAGTTCACAGGGAAATGAGCAGTTCTTC.

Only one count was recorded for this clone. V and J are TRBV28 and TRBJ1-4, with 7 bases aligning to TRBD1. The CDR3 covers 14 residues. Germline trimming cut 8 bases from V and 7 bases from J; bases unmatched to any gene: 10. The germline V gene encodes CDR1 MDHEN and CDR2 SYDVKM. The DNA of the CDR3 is TGTGCCAGCGGCCGAGGGGGCCCCACTGAAAAACTGTTTTTT. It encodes CASGRGGPTEKLFF. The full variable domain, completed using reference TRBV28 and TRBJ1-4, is DVKVTQSSRYLVKRTGEKVFLECVQDMDHENMFWYRQDPGLGLRLIYFSYDVKMKEKGDIPEGYSVSREKKERFSLILESASTNQTSMYLCASGRGGPTEKLFFGSGTQLSVL.